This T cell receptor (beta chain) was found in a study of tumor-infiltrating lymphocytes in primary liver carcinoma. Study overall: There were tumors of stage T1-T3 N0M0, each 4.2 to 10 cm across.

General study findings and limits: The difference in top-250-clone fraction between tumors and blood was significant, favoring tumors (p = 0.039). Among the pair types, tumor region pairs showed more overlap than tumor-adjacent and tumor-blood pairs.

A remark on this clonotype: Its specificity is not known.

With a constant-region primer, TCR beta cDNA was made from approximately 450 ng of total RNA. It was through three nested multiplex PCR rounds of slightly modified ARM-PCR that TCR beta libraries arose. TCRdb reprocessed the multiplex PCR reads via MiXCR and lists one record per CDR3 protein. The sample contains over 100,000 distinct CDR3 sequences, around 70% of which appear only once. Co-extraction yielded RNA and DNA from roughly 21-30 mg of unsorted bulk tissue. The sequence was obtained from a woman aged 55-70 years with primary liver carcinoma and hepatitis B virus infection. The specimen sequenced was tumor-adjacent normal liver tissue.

The CDR3 spells CASSEYRASKNEQFF. The CDR3 nucleotides read TGTGCCAGCAGTGAATATAGGGCGTCAAAGAATGAGCAGTTCTTC. V is TRBV25-1 and J is TRBJ2-1; no clear D. The germline V gene has CDR1 MGHDK and CDR2 SYGVNS. The CDR3 is 15 amino acids. V dropped 0 bases and J dropped 7 bases, with 13 bases sitting between them.